This record looks at one TCR beta chain sequence and its context. No antigen is known for it. A much bigger clone sits one base away, suggesting this may be a read error. Time point here: newly diagnosed GD, antithyroid drugs for less than 3 months. With RNA extracted from PBMCs as input, the TCR library was made. The data originate from a study of regulatory T cells in long-lasting Graves disease. Whole-study findings and limits: With a small sample size, accuracy may have been reduced.

To make TCR beta libraries, researchers used iRepertoire HTBI primers and Arm-PCR of CDR3 regions. One entry per CDR3 protein results from TCRdb running MiXCR on the multiplex PCR reads. The sample includes roughly 500,000 distinct CDR3 sequences, around 11% of them seen just once. Separately, the same data were catalogued under a study of T cells in Graves' hyperthyroidism and ophthalmopathy. That paper states: The HTBI primer set served for first-round RT-PCR of the TCR CDR3.

The TCR sequence derives from a woman in her thirties with Graves disease. Source: peripheral blood mononuclear cells (PBMCs), taken at new diagnosis, from a patient treated with antithyroid drugs.

CDR3 DNA: TGTGCCAGCAGTTATCAGAGGAGGACCTACGAGCAGTACTTC. Its protein is CASSYQRRTYEQYF. This chain uses TRBV27 with TRBJ2-7; a possible D gene is TRBD2 (5 bases). CDR1 and CDR2 (germline): MNHEY, SMNVEV (reference sequence). V was clipped by 4 bases and J by 2 bases, with 12 bases between them. The CDR3 spans 14 residues.